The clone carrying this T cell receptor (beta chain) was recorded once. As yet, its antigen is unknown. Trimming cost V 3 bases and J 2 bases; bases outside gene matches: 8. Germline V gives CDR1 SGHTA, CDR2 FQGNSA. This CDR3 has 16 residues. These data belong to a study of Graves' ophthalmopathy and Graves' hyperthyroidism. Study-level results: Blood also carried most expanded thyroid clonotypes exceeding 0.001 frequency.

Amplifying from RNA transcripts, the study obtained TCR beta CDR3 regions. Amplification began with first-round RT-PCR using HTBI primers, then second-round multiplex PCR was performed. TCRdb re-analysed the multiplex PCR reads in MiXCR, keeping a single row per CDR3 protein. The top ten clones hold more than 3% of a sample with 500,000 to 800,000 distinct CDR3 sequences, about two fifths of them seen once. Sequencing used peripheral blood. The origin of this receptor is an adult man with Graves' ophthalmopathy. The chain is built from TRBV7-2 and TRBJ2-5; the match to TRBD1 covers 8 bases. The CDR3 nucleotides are TGTGCCAGCAGCTTCCAGGGGGCGGGGAGGCAAGAGACCCAGTACTTC. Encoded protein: CASSFQGAGRQETQYF. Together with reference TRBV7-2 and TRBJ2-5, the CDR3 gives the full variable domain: GAGVSQSPSNKVTEKGKDVELRCDPISGHTALYWYRQSLGQGLEFLIYFQGNSAPDKSGLPSDRFSAERTGGSVSTLTIQRTQQEDSAVYLCASSFQGAGRQETQYFGPGTRLLVL.